The clone carrying this TCR beta chain was recorded many times. Its specificity is not known. The sample comes from a study of T cells in Graves' hyperthyroidism and ophthalmopathy. Study findings and constraints: Ophthalmopathy stood apart from stable hyperthyroidism in a 13 V-J model.

In making diagnoses, clinical symptoms, serum thyroxine and TRAb, thyroid ultrasound and orbital computed tomography were all used. TCR beta CDR3 sequences were amplified from RNA transcripts. HTBI primers were used for first-round RT-PCR of the TCR CDR3. TCRdb passed the multiplex PCR reads through MiXCR, listing each CDR3 protein once. The repertoire includes 380,000 or so distinct CDR3 sequences, about 13% of them detected once, and less than 25% sits in the top ten. Trimming cost V 5 bases and J 3 bases, with 17 bases left between them. The CDR3 is 15 amino acids. Germline values: CDR1 SEHNR, CDR2 FQNEAQ (reference sequence).

Sequencing used blood. This clonotype was sampled from a man aged 25 to 45 with Graves' hyperthyroidism that later progressed to Graves' ophthalmopathy. The V call is TRBV7-9, the J call TRBJ2-7; possible D gene TRBD1, 5 bases. The CDR3 region is CASSPRAGNGYEQYF. CDR3 bases: TGTGCCAGCAGCCCCCGGGCAGGGAACGGCTACGAGCAGTACTTC. The variable domain in full, completed from reference TRBV7-9 and TRBJ2-7, reads DTGVSQNPRHKITKRGQNVTFRCDPISEHNRLYWYRQTLGQGPEFLTYFQNEAQLEKSRLLSDRFSAERPKGSFSTLEIQRTEQGDSAMYLCASSPRAGNGYEQYFGPGTRLTVT.